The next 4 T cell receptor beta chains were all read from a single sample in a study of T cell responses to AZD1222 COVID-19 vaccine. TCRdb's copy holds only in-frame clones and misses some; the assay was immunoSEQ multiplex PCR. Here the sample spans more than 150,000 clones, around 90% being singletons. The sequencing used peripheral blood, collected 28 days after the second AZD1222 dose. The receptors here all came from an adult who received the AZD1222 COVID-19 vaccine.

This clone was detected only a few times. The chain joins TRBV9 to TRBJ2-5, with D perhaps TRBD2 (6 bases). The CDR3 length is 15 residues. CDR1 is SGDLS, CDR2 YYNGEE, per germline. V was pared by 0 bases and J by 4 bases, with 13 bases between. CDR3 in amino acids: CASSVGGTEGETQYF. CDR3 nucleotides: TGTGCCAGCAGCGTAGGTGGTACGGAGGGAGAGACCCAGTACTTC.

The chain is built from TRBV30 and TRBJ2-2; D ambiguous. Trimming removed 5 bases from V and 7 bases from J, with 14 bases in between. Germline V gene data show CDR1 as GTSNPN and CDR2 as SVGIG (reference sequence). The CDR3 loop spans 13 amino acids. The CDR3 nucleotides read TGTGCCTGGGGTCTCGCGTCGGTCGGGGAGCTGTTTTTT. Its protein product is CAWGLASVGELFF.

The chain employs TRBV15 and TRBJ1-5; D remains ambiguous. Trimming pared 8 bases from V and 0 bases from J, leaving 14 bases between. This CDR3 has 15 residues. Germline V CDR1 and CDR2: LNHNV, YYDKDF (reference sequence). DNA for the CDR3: TGTGCCACCTCGGTACAGACCTCTAGCAATCAGCCCCAGCATTTT. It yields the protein CATSVQTSSNQPQHF.

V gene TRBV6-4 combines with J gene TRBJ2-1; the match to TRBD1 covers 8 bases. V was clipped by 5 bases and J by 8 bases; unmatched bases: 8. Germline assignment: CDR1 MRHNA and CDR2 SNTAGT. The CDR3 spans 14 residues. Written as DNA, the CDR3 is TGTGCCAGCAGTCCGGGACAGGAATTCGATGAGCAGTTCTTC. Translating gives CASSPGQEFDEQFF.